The clone carrying this TCR beta chain was recorded a few times. Its antigen is undetermined. This CDR3 is 14 amino acids long. Germline values: CDR1 SGHVS, CDR2 FNYEAQ. Trimming shortened V by 1 base and J by 4 bases, and 10 bases separated the two germline ends. This entry belongs to a study of blood T cells in healthy people across ages. Study as a whole: Capturing about one barcoded beta molecule per two T cells was achieved by template switching.

Every sample gave at least 6 micrograms of total RNA when it was extracted. Findings of the study overall: Naive T cell percentage showed a strong correlation with the diversity of TCR beta.

The authors ran a second PCR of roughly 6 to 11 cycles using a sample-barcoded 5' primer and a J-beta primer mix. TCRdb independently ran MiXCR on the 5' RACE reads; one entry per CDR3 protein. In the table there are approximately 730,000 distinct CDR3 sequences, 40% to 45% of which are singletons. The specimen sequenced was blood. The rearrangement joins TRBV7-6 to TRBJ1-2, with D possibly matching TRBD1 (5 bases). The receptor was isolated from a woman aged 60 to 75 in good health. CDR3 nucleotide sequence: TGTGCCAGCAGCTTAGGAGGGACCCTCTATGGCTACACCTTC. Translated: CASSLGGTLYGYTF.